The clone carrying this T cell receptor beta chain occurred many times. What it recognizes is unknown. Amplified regions were TCR beta CDR3 sequences from RNA transcripts. When the TCR CDR3 underwent first-round RT-PCR, the HTBI primer set was used. From the multiplex PCR reads, TCRdb called clonotypes with MiXCR, one entry per CDR3 protein. The table has around 660,000 distinct CDR3 sequences, 45% seen once. The sample originates from a study of T cells in Graves' hyperthyroidism and ophthalmopathy. Broader study findings: A model of 13 V-J pairs discriminated ophthalmopathy from stable hyperthyroidism. Most thyroid clonotypes expanded above 0.001 were also detected in blood.

The CDR3 is 13 residues long. CDR1 is SNHLY, CDR2 FYNNEI, per germline. With V trimmed by 7 bases and J by 7 bases, 4 bases remained unmatched. Sequencing was performed on peripheral blood or thyroid tissue (not recorded which). V gene TRBV2 combines with J gene TRBJ1-6, with 7 bases identical to TRBD1. The origin of this receptor is an adult man with Graves' disease, either hyperthyroidism or ophthalmopathy (not recorded which). The CDR3 is CASMAGGNSPLHF. The CDR3, as DNA: TGTGCCAGCATGGCAGGGGGAAATTCACCCCTCCACTTT.